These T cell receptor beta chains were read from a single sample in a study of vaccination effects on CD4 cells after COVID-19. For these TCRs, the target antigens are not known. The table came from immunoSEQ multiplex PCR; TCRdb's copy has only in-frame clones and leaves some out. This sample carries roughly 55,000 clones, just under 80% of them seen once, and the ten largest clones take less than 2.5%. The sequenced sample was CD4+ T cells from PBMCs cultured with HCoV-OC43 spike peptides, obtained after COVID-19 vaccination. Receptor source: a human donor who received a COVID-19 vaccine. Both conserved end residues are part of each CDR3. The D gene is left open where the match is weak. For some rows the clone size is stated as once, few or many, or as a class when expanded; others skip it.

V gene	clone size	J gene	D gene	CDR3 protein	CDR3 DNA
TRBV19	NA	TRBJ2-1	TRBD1	CASSTARQGAYNEQFF	TGTGCCAGTAGTACAGCTAGACAGGGAGCCTACAATGAGCAGTTCTTC
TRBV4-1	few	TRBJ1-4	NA	CASSQRAVGEKLFF	TGCGCCAGCAGCCAAAGGGCGGTAGGTGAAAAACTGTTTTTT
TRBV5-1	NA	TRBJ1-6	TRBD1	CASSPDRGYSPLHF	TGCGCCAGCAGCCCCGACAGGGGATATTCACCCCTCCACTTT
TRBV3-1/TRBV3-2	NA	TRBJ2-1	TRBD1	CASSQGQGAGNEQFF	TGTGCCAGCAGCCAGGGACAGGGGGCTGGCAATGAGCAGTTCTTC
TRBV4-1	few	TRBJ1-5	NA	CASSQGFLAEGQPQHF	TGCGCCAGCAGCCAAGGGTTTTTGGCCGAAGGACAGCCCCAGCATTTT
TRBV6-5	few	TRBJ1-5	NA	CASRLGQYQPQHF	TGTGCCAGCAGATTAGGACAGTATCAGCCCCAGCATTTT
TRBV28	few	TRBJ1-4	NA	CASRVAGTREKLFF	TGTGCCAGCAGGGTTGCCGGGACACGGGAAAAACTGTTTTTT
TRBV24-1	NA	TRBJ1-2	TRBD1	CATSDASGTGDGYTF	TGTGCCACCAGTGATGCATCCGGGACAGGGGATGGCTACACCTTC
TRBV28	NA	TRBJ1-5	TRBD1	CASIQGTANQPQHF	TGTGCCAGCATCCAAGGGACAGCAAATCAGCCCCAGCATTTT
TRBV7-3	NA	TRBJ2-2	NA	CASSLTGGTNTGELFF	TGTGCCAGCAGCTTAACGGGGGGAACGAACACCGGGGAGCTGTTTTTT